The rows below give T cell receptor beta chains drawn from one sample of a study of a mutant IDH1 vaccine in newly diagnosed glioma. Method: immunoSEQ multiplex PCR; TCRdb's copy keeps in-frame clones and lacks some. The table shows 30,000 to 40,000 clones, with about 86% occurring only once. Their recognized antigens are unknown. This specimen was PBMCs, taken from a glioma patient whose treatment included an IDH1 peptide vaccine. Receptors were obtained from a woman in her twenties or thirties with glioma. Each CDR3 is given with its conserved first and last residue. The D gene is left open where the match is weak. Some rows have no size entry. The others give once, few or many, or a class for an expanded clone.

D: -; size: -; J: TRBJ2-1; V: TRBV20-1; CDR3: CSARNNEQFF; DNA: TGCAGTGCGAGAAACAATGAGCAGTTCTTC
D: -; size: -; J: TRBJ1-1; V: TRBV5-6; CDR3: CASSSAFVANTEAFF; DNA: TGTGCCAGCAGCTCCGCGTTTGTGGCTAACACTGAAGCTTTCTTT
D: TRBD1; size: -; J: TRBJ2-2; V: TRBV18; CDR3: CASSPKDRADGELFF; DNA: TGTGCCAGCTCACCGAAGGACAGGGCGGACGGGGAGCTGTTTTTT
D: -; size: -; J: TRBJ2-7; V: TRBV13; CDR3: CASSYLNYYEQYF; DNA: TGTGCCAGCAGTTACCTGAACTACTACGAGCAGTACTTC
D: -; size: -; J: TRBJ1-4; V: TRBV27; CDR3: CASSSTTGLATNEKLFF; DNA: TGTGCCAGCAGTTCCACTACAGGGTTGGCAACTAATGAAAAACTGTTTTTT
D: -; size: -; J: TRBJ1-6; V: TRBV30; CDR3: CAWSVRSGNSPLHF; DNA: TGTGCCTGGAGTGTACGAAGTGGGAACTCACCCCTCCACTTT
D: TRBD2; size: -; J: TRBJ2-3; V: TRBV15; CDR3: CAVQRGGPGTDTQYF; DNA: TGTGCCGTCCAGCGGGGGGGCCCGGGCACAGATACGCAGTATTTT
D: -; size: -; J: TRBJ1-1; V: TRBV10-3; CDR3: CAISESISSGAEAFF; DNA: TGTGCCATCAGTGAGTCTATCTCCTCGGGCGCTGAAGCTTTCTTT
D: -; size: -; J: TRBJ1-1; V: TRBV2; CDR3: CASSLTGAAFF; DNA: TGTGCCAGCAGTTTGACAGGTGCTGCTTTCTTT
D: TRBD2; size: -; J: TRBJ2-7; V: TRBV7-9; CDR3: CASSLAWTSGGAVYEQYF; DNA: TGTGCCAGCAGCTTGGCGTGGACTAGCGGGGGGGCCGTATACGAGCAGTACTTC
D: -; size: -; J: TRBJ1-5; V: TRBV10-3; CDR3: CAIGGDSTYNQPQHF; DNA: TGTGCCATCGGTGGGGATTCGACTTACAATCAGCCCCAGCATTTT
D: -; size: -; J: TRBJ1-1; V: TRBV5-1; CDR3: CASSILAKNTEAFF; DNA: TGCGCCAGCAGCATACTCGCTAAGAACACTGAAGCTTTCTTT
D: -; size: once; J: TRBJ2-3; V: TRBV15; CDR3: CATSRAPGADTQYF; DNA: TGTGCCACCAGCAGGGCTCCGGGGGCAGATACGCAGTATTTT
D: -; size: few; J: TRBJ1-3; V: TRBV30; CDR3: CAWGDGGNTIYF; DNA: TGTGCCTGGGGGGACGGGGGAAACACCATATATTTT
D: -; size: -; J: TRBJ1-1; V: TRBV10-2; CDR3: CASSDTGGIWVDTEAFF; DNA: TGCGCCAGCAGTGATACTGGGGGCATTTGGGTGGACACTGAAGCTTTCTTT
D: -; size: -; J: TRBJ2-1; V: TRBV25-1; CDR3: CASSESRGSSYNEQFF; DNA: TGTGCCAGCAGTGAATCCCGGGGCAGCTCCTACAATGAGCAGTTCTTC
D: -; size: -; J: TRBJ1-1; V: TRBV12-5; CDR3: CASGLPASTEAFF; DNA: TGTGCTAGTGGTTTGCCGGCGAGCACTGAAGCTTTCTTT
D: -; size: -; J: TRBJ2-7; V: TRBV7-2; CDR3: CASSLYGAYEQYF; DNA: TGTGCCAGCAGCTTATACGGGGCCTACGAGCAGTACTTC
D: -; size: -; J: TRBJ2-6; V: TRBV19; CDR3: CASSIAALFSGANVLTF; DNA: TGTGCCAGTAGTATAGCGGCACTTTTCTCTGGGGCCAACGTCCTGACTTTC
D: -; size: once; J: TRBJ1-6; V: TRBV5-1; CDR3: CASSLAGLGSPLHF; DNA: TGCGCCAGCAGCTTGGCAGGGCTGGGGTCACCCCTCCACTTT
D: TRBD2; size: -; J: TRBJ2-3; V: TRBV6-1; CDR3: CASRPLAGGSDTQYF; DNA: TGTGCCAGCAGACCTTTAGCGGGGGGGTCAGATACGCAGTATTTT
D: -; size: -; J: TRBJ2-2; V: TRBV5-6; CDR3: CASIWMRTANTGELFF; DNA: TGTGCCAGCATTTGGATGAGGACGGCGAACACCGGGGAGCTGTTTTTT
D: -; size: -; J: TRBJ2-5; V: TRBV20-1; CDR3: CSARQETQYF; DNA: TGCAGTGCTAGACAAGAGACCCAGTACTTC
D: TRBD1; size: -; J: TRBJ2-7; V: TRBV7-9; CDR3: CASSSGQGWVRAYEQYF; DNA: TGTGCCAGCAGCTCAGGACAGGGTTGGGTAAGGGCCTACGAGCAGTACTTC
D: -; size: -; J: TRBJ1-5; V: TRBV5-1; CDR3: CASSEGGGGRQPQHF; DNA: TGCGCCAGCAGCGAGGGGGGAGGAGGGAGACAGCCCCAGCATTTT
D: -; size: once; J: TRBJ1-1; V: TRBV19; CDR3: CASMINRLNTEAFF; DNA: TGTGCCAGTATGATAAACAGACTGAACACTGAAGCTTTCTTT
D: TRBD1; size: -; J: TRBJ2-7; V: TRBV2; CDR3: CASSEDRSSYEQYF; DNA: TGTGCCAGCAGTGAGGACAGGAGCTCCTACGAGCAGTACTTC
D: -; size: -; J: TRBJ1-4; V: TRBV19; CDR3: CASSAPRSSTNEKLFF; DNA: TGTGCCAGTAGTGCCCCGCGATCTTCAACTAATGAAAAACTGTTTTTT
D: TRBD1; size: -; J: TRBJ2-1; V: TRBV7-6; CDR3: CASSPEQGLDEQFF; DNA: TGTGCCAGCAGCCCCGAACAGGGGTTAGATGAGCAGTTCTTC
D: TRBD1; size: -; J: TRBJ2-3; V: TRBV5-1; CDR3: CASGTGGDTQYF; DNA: TGCGCCAGCGGAACAGGGGGAGATACGCAGTATTTT
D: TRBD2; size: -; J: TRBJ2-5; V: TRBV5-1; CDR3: CASRRLAGGWGETQYF; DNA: TGCGCCAGCCGGAGGCTAGCGGGGGGTTGGGGGGAGACCCAGTACTTC
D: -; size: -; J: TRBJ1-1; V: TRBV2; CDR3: CASSDTGGDWTNTEAFF; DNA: TGTGCCAGCAGTGATACTGGGGGCGACTGGACGAACACTGAAGCTTTCTTT
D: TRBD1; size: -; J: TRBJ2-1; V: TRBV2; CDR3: CASGSTGTGQYNEQFF; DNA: TGTGCCAGCGGCTCCACCGGGACAGGGCAGTACAATGAGCAGTTCTTC
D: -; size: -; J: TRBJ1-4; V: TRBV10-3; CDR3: CAISESRGGNEKLFF; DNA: TGTGCCATCAGTGAGTCAAGGGGAGGAAACGAAAAACTGTTTTTT
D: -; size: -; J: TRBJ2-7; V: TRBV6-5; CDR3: CASSSLGDEQYF; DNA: TGTGCCAGCAGCTCCTTGGGTGACGAGCAGTACTTC